This record concerns one TCR beta chain sequence. What it binds is not known. The data stem from a study of T-cell memory formation after mild COVID-19. The study's findings and limits: Chiefly within CM and EM were the contracting CD4+ clones; CD8+ ones were within EMRA. Clones contracting day 15 to 85 were balanced CD4/CD8; later expanders leaned CD4+.

CDR1 and CDR2 from the germline V gene are SGHTS and YDEGEE. This CDR3 is built from 17 residues. J gave up 3 bases and V 0 bases, and 10 bases lay outside the gene matches. TCRdb itself ran the 5' RACE reads through MiXCR, one entry per CDR3 protein. The profile covers 350,000 to 450,000 distinct CDR3 sequences, with 15% to 25% appearing a single time and roughly 8% taken by the ten largest. Sequencing input: PBMCs or a T cell subset sorted from them (not recorded which). V gene TRBV5-8 combines with J gene TRBJ1-2; 8 nucleotides line up with TRBD1. This clonotype originated in an adult woman who had mild COVID-19 (a few samples of this study predate the infection). Cell type and time point are not known. In DNA form, the CDR3 reads TGTGCCAGCAGCTTGGGCAGGGGGCCATCCGATTACTATGGCTACACCTTC. Translating it yields CASSLGRGPSDYYGYTF.